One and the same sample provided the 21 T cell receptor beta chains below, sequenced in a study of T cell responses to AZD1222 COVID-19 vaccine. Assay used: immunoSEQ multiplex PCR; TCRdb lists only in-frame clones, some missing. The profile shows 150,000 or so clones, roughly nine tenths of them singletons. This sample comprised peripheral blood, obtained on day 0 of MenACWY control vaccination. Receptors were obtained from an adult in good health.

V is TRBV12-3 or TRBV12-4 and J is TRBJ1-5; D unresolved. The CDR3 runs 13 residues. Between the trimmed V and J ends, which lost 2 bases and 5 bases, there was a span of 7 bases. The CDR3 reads CASSLNRDQPQHF. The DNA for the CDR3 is TGTGCCAGCAGTTTAAACAGAGATCAGCCCCAGCATTTT.

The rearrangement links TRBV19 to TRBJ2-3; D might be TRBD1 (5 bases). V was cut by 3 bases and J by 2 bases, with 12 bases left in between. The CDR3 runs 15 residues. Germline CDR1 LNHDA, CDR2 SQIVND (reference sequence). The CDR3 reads CASSIRRADTDTQYF. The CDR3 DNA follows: TGTGCCAGTAGTATCCGCAGGGCGGACACAGATACGCAGTATTTT.

This chain's CDR3 is CAISDFGNQPQHF. As DNA, the CDR3 is TGTGCCATCAGCGACTTCGGCAATCAGCCCCAGCATTTT. The chain uses TRBV10-3 and TRBJ1-5; D remains ambiguous. The CDR3 runs to 13 residues. Trimming cost V 6 bases and J 2 bases, with 8 bases left between them. Germline CDR1 reads ENHRY; CDR2 reads SYGVKD.

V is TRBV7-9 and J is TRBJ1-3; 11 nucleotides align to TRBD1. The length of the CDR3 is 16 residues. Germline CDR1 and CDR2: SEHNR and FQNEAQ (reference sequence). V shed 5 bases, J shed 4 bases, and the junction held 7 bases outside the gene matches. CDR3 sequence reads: CASSRGQGATGNTIYF. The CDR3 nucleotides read TGTGCCAGCAGCCGTGGACAGGGGGCGACAGGAAACACCATATATTTT.

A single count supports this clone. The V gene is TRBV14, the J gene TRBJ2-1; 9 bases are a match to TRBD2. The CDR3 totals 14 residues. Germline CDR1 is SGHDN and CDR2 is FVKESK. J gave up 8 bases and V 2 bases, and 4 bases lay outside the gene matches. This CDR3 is CASSQQRGEDEQFF. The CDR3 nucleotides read TGTGCCAGCAGCCAACAGCGGGGGGAGGATGAGCAGTTCTTC.

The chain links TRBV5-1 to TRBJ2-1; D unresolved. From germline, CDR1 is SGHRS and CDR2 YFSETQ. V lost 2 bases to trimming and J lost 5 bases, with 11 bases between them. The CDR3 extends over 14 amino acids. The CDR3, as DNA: TGCGCCAGCAGCTTCCAGAATATAAACAATGAGCAGTTCTTC. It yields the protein CASSFQNINNEQFF. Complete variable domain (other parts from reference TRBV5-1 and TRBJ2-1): KAGVTQTPRYLIKTRGQQVTLSCSPISGHRSVSWYQQTPGQGLQFLFEYFSETQRNKGNFPGRFSGRQFSNSRSEMNVSTLELGDSALYLCASSFQNINNEQFFGPGTRLTVL.

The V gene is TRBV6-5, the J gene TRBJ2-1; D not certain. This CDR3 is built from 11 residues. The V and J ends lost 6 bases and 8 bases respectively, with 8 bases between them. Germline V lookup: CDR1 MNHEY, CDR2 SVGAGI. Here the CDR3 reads CASSVVYEQFF. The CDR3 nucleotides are TGTGCCAGCAGCGTCGTTTATGAGCAGTTCTTC.

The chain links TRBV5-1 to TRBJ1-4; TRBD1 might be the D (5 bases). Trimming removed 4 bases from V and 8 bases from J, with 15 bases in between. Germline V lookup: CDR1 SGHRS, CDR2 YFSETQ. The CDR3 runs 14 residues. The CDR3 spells CASSPGALGEKLFF. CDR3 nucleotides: TGCGCCAGCAGCCCCGGGGCCCTGGGGGAAAAACTGTTTTTT.

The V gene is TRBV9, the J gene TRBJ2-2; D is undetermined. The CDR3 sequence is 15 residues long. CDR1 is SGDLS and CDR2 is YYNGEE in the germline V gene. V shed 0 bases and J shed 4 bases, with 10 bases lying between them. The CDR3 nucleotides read TGTGCCAGCAGCGTAGAACCTCGGGTCACCGGGGAGCTGTTTTTT. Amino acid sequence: CASSVEPRVTGELFF.

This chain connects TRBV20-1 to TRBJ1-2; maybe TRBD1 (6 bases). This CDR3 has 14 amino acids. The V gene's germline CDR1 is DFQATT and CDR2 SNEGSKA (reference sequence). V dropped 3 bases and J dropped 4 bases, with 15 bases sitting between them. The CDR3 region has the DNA TGCAGTGCTAGTAGGGGACAAACGGGCTATGGCTACACCTTC. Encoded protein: CSASRGQTGYGYTF.

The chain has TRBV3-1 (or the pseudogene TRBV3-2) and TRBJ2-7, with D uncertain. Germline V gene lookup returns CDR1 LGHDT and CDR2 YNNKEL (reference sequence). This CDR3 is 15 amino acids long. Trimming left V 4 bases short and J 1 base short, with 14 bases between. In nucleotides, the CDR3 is TGTGCCAGCAGCCGTGGGCCCCACTATTCCTACGAGCAGTACGTC. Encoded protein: CASSRGPHYSYEQYV.

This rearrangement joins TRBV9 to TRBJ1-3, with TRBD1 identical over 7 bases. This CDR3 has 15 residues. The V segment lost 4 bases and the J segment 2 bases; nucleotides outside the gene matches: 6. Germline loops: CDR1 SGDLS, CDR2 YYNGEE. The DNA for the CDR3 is TGTGCCAGCAGCTACCCGACAGGGACTGGAAACACCATATATTTT. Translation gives CASSYPTGTGNTIYF.

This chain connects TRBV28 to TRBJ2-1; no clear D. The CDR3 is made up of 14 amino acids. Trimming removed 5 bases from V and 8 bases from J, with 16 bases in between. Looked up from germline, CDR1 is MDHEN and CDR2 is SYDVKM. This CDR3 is CASSRFDRIYEQFF. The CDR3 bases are TGTGCCAGCAGTCGGTTTGATAGGATTTATGAGCAGTTCTTC.

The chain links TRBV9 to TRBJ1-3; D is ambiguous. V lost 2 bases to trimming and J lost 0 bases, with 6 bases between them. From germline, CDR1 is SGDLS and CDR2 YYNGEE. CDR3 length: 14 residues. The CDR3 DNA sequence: TGTGCCAGCAGCGTTCGCCCCTCTGGAAACACCATATATTTT. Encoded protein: CASSVRPSGNTIYF. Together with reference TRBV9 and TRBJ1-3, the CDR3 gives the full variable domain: DSGVTQTPKHLITATGQRVTLRCSPRSGDLSVYWYQQSLDQGLQFLIQYYNGEERAKGNILERFSAQQFPDLHSELNLSSLELGDSALYFCASSVRPSGNTIYFGEGSWLTVV.

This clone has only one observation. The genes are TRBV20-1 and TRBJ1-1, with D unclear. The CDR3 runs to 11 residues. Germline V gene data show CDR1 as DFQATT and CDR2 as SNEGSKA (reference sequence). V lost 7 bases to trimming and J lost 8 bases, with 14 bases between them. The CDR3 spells CSVTDGGEAFF. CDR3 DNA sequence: TGCAGTGTTACAGATGGAGGCGAAGCTTTCTTT.

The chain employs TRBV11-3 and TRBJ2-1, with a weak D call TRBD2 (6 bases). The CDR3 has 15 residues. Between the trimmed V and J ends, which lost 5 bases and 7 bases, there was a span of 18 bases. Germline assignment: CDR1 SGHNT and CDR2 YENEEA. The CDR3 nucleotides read TGTGCCAGCAGCCGGGGGACCGGCGGGTTTAATGAGCAGTTCTTC. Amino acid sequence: CASSRGTGGFNEQFF.

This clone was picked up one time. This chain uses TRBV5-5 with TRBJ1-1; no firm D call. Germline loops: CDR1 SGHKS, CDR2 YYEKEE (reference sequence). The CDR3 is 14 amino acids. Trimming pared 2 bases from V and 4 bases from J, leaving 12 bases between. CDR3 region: CASSFLGSGTEAFF. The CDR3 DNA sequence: TGTGCCAGCAGCTTCTTAGGGTCTGGCACTGAAGCTTTCTTT.

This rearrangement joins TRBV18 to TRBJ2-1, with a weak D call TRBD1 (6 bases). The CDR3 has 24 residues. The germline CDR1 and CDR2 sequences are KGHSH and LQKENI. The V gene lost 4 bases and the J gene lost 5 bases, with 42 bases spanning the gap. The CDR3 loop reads CASSQLVFFGDSGQWTFGDNEQFF. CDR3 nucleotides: TGTGCCAGCTCACAGTTAGTCTTTTTTGGCGATTCCGGACAGTGGACTTTCGGAGACAATGAGCAGTTCTTC.

The CDR3 sequence: CASSQLTGSNQPQHF. CDR3 coding DNA: TGCGCCAGCAGCCAATTGACAGGGAGCAATCAGCCCCAGCATTTT. The J gene is TRBJ1-5, the V gene TRBV4-3, with TRBD1 matching over 7 bases. The junction had 2 bases not matched to a gene; V was cut back by 2 bases and J by 1 base. This CDR3 has 15 amino acids. Germline V gene data show CDR1 as LGHNA and CDR2 as YSLEER.

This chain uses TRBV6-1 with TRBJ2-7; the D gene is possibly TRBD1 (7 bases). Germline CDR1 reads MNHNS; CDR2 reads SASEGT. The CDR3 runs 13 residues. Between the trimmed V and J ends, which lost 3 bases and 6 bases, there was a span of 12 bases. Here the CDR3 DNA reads TGTGCCAGCAGTGAGGCAGGGGGGCTCGAGCAGTACTTC. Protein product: CASSEAGGLEQYF.

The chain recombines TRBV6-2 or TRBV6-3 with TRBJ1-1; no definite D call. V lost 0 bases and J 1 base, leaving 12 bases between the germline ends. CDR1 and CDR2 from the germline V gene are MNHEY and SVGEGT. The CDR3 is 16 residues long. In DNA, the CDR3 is TGTGCCAGCAGTTACTCGATAGCAGTTTCGAACACTGAAGCTTTCTTT. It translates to CASSYSIAVSNTEAFF.